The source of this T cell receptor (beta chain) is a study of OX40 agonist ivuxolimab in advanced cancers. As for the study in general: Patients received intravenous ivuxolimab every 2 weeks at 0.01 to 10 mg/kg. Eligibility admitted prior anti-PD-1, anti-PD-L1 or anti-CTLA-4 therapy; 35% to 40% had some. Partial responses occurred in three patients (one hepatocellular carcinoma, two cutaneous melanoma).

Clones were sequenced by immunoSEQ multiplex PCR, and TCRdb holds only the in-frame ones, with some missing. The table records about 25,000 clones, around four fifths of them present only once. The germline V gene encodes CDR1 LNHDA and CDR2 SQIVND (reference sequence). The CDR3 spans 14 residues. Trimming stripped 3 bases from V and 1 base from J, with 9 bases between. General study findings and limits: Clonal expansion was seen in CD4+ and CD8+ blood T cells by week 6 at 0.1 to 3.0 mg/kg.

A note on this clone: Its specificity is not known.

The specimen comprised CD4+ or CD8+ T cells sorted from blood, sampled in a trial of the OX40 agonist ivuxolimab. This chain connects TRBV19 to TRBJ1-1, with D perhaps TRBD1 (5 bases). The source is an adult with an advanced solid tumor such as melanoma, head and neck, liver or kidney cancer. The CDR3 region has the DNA TGTGCCAGTAGTATGGGACGCCGGAACACTGAAGCTTTCTTT. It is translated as CASSMGRRNTEAFF.